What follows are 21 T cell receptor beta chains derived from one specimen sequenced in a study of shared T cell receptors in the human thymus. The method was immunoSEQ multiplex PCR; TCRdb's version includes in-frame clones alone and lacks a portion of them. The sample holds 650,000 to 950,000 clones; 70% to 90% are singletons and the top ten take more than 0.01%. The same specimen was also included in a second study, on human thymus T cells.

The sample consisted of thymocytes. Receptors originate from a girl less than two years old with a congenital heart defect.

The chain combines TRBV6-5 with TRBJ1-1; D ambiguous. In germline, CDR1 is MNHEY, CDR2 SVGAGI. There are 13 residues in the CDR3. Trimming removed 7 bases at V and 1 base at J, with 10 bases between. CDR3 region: CASIREKNTEAFF. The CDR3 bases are TGTGCCAGCATACGTGAGAAGAACACTGAAGCTTTCTTT.

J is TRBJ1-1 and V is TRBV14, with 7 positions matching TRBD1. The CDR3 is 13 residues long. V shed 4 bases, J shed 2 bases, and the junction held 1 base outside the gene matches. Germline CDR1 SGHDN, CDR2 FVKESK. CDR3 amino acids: CASSLGGNTEAFF. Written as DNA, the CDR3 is TGTGCCAGCAGCCTAGGGGGCAACACTGAAGCTTTCTTT. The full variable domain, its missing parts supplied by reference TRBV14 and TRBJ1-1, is EAGVTQFPSHSVIEKGQTVTLRCDPISGHDNLYWYRRVMGKEIKFLLHFVKESKQDESGMPNNRFLAERTGGTYSTLKVQPAELEDSGVYFCASSLGGNTEAFFGQGTRLTVV.

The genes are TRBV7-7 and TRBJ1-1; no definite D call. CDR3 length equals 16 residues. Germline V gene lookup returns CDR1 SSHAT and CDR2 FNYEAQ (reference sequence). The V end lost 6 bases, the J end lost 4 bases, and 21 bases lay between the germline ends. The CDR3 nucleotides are TGTGCCAGCAGACCCTTGGGGAGAGGAGTATCCACTGAAGCTTTCTTT. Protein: CASRPLGRGVSTEAFF.

This CDR3 is CASCGLANSPLHF. CDR3 nucleotide sequence: TGTGCCAGCTGCGGTCTTGCCAATTCACCCCTCCACTTT. This chain uses TRBV6-5 with TRBJ1-6; D is ambiguous. The V end lost 8 bases, the J end lost 7 bases, and 12 bases lay between the germline ends. The germline CDR1 and CDR2 sequences are MNHEY and SVGAGI. The CDR3 has 13 residues.

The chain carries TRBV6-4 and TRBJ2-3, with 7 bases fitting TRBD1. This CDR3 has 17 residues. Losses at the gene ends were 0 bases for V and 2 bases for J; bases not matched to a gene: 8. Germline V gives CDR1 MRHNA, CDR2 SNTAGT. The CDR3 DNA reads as TGTGCCAGCAGTGACTCAAAGACAGGGCTGGTCACAGATACGCAGTATTTT. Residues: CASSDSKTGLVTDTQYF.

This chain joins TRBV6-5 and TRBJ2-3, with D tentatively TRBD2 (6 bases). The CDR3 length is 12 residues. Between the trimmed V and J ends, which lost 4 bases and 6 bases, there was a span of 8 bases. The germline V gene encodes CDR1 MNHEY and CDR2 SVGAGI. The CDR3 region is CASSWGDDTQYF. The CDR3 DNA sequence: TGTGCCAGCAGTTGGGGGGACGATACGCAGTATTTT.

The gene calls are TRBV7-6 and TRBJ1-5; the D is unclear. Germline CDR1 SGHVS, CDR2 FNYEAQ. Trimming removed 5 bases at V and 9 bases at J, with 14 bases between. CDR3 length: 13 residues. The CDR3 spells CASSPNSPGPQHF. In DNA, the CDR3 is TGTGCCAGCAGCCCTAACTCGCCGGGGCCCCAGCATTTT.

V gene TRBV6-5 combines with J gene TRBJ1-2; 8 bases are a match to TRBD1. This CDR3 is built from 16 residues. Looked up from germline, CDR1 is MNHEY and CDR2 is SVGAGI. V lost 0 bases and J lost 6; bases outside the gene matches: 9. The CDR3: CASSYSGQGLKNGYTF. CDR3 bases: TGTGCCAGCAGTTACTCCGGACAGGGTTTAAAAAATGGCTACACCTTC.

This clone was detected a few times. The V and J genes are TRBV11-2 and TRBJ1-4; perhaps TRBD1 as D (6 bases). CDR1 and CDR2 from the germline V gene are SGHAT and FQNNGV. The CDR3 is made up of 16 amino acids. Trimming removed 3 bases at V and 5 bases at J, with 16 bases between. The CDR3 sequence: CASSLERQAKNEKLFF. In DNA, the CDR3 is TGTGCCAGCAGCTTGGAGAGACAGGCTAAGAATGAAAAACTGTTTTTT.

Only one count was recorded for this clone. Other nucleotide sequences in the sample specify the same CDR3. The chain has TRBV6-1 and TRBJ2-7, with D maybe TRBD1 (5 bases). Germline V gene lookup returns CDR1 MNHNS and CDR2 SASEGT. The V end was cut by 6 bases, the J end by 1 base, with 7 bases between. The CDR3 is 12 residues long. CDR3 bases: TGTGCCAGCAGCGCAGGGTCCTACGAGCAGTACTTC. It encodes CASSAGSYEQYF.

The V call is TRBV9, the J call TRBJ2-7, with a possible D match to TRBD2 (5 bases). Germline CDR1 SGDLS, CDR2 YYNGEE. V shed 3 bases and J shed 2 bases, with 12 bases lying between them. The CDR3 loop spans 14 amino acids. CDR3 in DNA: TGTGCCAGCAGCGAGAGGGAATTCCCCTACGAGCAGTACTTC. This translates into CASSEREFPYEQYF.

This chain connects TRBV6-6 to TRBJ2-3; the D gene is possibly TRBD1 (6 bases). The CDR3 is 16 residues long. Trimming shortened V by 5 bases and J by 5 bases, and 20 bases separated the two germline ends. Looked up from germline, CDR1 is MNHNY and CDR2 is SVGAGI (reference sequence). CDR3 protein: CASSPPVEGVGDTQYF. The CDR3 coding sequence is TGTGCCAGCAGTCCCCCTGTTGAGGGGGTTGGAGATACGCAGTATTTT.

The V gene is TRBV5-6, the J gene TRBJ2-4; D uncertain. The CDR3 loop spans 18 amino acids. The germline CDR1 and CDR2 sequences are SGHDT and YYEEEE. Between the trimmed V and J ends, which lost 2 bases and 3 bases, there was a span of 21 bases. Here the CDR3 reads CASSFARLELLDKNIQYF. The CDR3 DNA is TGTGCCAGCAGCTTTGCCAGGTTAGAATTGTTAGACAAAAACATTCAGTACTTC.

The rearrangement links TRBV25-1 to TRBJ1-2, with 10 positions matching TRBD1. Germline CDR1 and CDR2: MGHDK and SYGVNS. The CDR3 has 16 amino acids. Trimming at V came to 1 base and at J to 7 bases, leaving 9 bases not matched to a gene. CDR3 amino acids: CASSESNYGTGVGYTF. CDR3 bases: TGTGCCAGCAGTGAATCGAATTACGGGACAGGGGTTGGCTACACCTTC.

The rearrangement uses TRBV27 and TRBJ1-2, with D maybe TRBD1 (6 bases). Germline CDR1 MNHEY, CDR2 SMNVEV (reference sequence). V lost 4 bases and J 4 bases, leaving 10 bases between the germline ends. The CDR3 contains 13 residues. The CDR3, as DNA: TGTGCCAGCAGTTCCCAGGGGCGCTATGGCTACACCTTC. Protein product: CASSSQGRYGYTF.

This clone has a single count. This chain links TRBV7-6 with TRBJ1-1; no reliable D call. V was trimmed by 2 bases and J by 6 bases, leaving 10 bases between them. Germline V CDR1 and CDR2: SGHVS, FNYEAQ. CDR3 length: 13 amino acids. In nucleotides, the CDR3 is TGTGCCAGCAGCTTAAACGGTTACGCTGAAGCTTTCTTT. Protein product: CASSLNGYAEAFF.

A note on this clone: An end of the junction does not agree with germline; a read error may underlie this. The DNA for the CDR3 is TGTGCCAGCAGTTTTGACTCTAGACAGGGAACCTACAAGCAGTACTTC. Encoded protein: CASSFDSRQGTYKQYF. The chain employs TRBV28 and TRBJ2-7; 7 bases line up with TRBD1. Germline V gene sequence: CDR1 MDHEN, CDR2 SYDVKM. This CDR3 comprises 16 residues. The whole variable domain, remainder taken from reference TRBV28 and TRBJ2-7, is DVKVTQSSRYLVKRTGEKVFLECVQDMDHENMFWYRQDPGLGLRLIYFSYDVKMKEKGDIPEGYSVSREKKERFSLILESASTNQTSMYLCASSFDSRQGTYKQYFGPGTRLTVT.

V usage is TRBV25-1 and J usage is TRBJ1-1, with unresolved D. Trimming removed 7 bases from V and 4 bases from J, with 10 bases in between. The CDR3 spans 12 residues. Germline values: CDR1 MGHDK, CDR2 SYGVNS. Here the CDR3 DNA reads TGTGCCAGCATCGGGGTTATCACTGAAGCTTTCTTT. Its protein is CASIGVITEAFF.

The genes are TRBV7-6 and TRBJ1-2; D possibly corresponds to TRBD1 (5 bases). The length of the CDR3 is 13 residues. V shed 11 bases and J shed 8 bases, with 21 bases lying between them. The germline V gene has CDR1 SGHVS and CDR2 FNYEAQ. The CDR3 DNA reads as TGTGCCCCCTGGGGCCGAGAGTGGGGCGGCTACACCTTC. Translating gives CAPWGREWGGYTF.

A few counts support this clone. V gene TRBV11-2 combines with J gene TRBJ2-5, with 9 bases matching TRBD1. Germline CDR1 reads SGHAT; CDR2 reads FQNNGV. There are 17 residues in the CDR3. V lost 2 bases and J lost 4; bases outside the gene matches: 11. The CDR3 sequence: CASSLRSTDRGAETQYF. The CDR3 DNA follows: TGTGCCAGCAGCTTACGTTCGACTGACAGGGGGGCAGAGACCCAGTACTTC.

CDR3 DNA: TGTGCCAACCGGACAGCTGCTAACTATGGCTACACCTTC. Translating gives CANRTAANYGYTF. The rearrangement uses TRBV2 and TRBJ1-2, with D perhaps matching TRBD1 (6 bases). The V and J ends lost 10 bases and 0 bases respectively, with 12 bases between them. CDR1 is SNHLY, CDR2 FYNNEI, per germline. There are 13 residues in the CDR3.